This TCR beta chain is from a study of cytomegalovirus exposure and HLA in healthy donors. On the study more broadly: Most genotyped donors, 81% of fewer than 400, had Caucasian-associated genetic ancestry. General observations from the study: The Asian-associated ancestry cluster reportedly had fewer N-insertions than the roughly 720-donor mean in a later analysis.

In this sample, this clone turned up once. The target antigen is unknown. Germline lookup yields CDR1 SGHAT and CDR2 FQNNGV. CDR3 length: 13 amino acids. The germline V and J ends were trimmed by 5 bases and 4 bases, with 10 bases remaining between them. PCR primers comprised 60 Vbeta and 13 Jbeta primers. The method was immunoSEQ multiplex PCR; TCRdb's version includes in-frame clones alone and lacks a portion of them. The sample lists 150,000 or so clones; about 83% were seen once. V usage is TRBV11-2 and J usage is TRBJ2-3, with D maybe TRBD2 (6 bases). The source material was PBMCs. The source of this sequence is a man aged 35 to 55 in good health and CMV-seropositive. Written as DNA, the CDR3 is TGTGCCAGCAGCCCCTCGGGGGCAGATACGCAGTATTTT. Amino acids: CASSPSGADTQYF.